This T cell receptor (beta chain) was obtained from a study of siplizumab effects on memory and regulatory T cells. Produced via immunoSEQ multiplex PCR; TCRdb's table is partial and in-frame only. The table includes approximately 100,000 clones, 80% to 95% detected once. Study-wide results and caveats: Left unconfirmed was the suppressive function of proliferating Tregs from siplizumab cultures. Memory cells seemed less diverse than naive T cells, which seemed major alloresponse contributors. A mean of roughly 70% of mappable alloreactive CD4+ clones were Treg-derived with siplizumab, compared with about 27% in controls.

V lost 6 bases, J lost 6 bases, and 6 bases stayed unmatched. Per germline, CDR1 SQVTM and CDR2 ANQGSEA. This CDR3 has 12 residues. As for this clone: Its specificity is unknown.

This TCR derives from a human donor in good health. Sequencing was done on a sample of non-Treg CD4+ T cells sorted from blood. This chain links TRBV29-1 with TRBJ2-7; 9 bases are shared with TRBD1. The CDR3 region has the DNA TGCAGCGTCCGACAGGGGGTGGGCGAGCAGTACTTC. This codes for CSVRQGVGEQYF.